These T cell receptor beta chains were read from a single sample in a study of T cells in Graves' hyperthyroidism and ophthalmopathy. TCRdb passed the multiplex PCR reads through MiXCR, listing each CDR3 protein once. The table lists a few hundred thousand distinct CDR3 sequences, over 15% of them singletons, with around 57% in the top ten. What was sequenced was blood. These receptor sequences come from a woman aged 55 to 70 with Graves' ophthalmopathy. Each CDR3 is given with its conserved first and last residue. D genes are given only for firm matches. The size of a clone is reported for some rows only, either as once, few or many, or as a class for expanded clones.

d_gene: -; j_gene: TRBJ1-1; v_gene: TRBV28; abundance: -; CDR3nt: -; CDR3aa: CASSLRQETQYFGPGAEAFF
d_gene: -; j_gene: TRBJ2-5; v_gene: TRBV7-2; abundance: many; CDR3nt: TGCGCCAGCAGCTTGGTGGCCAACCAAGAGACCCAGTACTTC; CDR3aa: CASSLVANQETQYF
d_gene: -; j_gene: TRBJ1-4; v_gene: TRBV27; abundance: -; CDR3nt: TGTGCCAGCAGTAATCTAGGGCGAGGGGATGAAAAACTGTTTTTT; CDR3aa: CASSNLGRGDEKLFF
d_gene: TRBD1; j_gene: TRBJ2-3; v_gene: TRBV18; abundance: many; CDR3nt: TGTGCCAGCAAAGACCCCCGGACAGGGTCGACAGATACGCAGTATTTT; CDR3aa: CASKDPRTGSTDTQYF
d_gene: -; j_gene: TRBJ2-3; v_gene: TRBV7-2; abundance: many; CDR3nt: TGTGCCAGCAGCTTAAGGGCAGGGAAGGGAGATACGCAGTATTTT; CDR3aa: CASSLRAGKGDTQYF
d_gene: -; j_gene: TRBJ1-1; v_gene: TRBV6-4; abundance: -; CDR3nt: TGTGCCAGCAGTGAAGAGTCGAACACTGAGGCTTTCTTT; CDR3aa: CASSEESNTEAFF
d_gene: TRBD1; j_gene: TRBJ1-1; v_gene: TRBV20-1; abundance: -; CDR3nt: TGCAGTGCTCCGGGACAGACTGAAGCTTTCTTT; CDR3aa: CSAPGQTEAFF
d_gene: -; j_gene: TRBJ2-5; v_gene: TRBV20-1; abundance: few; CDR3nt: TGCAGTGCTAGGGCTACTAGCAGCCCCATAGGTTCTCAGTACTTC; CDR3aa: CSARATSSPIGSQYF
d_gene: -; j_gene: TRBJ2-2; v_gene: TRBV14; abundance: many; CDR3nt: TGTGCCAGCAGCCACGGGGGATACACCGGGGAGCTGTTTTTT; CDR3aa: CASSHGGYTGELFF
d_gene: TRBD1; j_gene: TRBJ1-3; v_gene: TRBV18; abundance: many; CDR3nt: TGTGCCAGCTCACCATCGGGACAGGGTTCGAACACCATATATTTT; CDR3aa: CASSPSGQGSNTIYF
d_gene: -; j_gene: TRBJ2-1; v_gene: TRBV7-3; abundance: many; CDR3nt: TGTGCCAGCAGCCTATCTAGCGACCCCTACAATGAGCAGTTCTTC; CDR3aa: CASSLSSDPYNEQFF
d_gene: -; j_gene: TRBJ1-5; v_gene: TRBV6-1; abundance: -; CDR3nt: TGTGCCAGCAGTGAAGGCTTACCATATAGCAATCAGCCCCAGCATTTT; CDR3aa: CASSEGLPYSNQPQHF
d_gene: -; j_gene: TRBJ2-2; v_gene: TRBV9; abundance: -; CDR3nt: TGTGCCAGCAGCGTAGGAGGTAGCCCGAACACCGGGGAGCTGTTTTTT; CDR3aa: CASSVGGSPNTGELFF
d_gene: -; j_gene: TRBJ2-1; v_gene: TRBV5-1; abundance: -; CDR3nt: TGCGCCAGCAGCTTGGAACCATCCTACAATGAGCAGTTCTTC; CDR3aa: CASSLEPSYNEQFF
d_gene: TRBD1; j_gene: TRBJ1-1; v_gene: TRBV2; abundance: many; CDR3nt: TGTGCCAGCAGTGGGACAGGAGGCGCGGCTTTCTTT; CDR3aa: CASSGTGGAAFF
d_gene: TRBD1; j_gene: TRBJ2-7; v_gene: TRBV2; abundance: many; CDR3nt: TGTGCCAGCAGTGATGTGGGACAGAGCTCCTACGAGCAGTACTTC; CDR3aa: CASSDVGQSSYEQYF
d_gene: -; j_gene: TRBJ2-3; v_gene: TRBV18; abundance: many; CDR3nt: TGTGCCAGCTCGGGTTGGCTCCCGCACACAGATACGCAGTATTTT; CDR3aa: CASSGWLPHTDTQYF
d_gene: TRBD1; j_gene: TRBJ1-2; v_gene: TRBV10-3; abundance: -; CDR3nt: TGTGCCACCGTCCGGACAGGGGGCGATGGCTACACCTTC; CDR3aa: CATVRTGGDGYTF
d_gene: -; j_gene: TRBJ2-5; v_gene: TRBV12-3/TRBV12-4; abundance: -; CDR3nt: TGTGCCAGCAGTTTAGTGAGACTCCAAGAGACCCAGTACTTC; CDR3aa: CASSLVRLQETQYF
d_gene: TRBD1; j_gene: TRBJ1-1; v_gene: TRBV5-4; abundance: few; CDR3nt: TGTGCCAGCAGCTCAGGCAGGGGGAGAACTGAAGCTTTCTTT; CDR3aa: CASSSGRGRTEAFF
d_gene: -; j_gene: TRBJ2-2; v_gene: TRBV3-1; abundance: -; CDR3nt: TGTGCCAGCAGCCAAGCGGGCACCGGGGAGCTGTTTTTT; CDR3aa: CASSQAGTGELFF
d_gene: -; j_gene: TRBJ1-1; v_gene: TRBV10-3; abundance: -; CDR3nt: TGTGCCATCAGTGAGGGGGGGAACACTGAAGCTTTCTTT; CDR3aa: CAISEGGNTEAFF
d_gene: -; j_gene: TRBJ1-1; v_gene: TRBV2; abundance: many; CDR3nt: TGTGCCGGCATAGGGGTGGCGGGGATCACTGAAGCTTTCTTT; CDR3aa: CAGIGVAGITEAFF
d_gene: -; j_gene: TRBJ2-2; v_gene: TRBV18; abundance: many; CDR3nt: TGTGCCAGCTCACCATCTAGCGTCGACACCGGGGAGCTGTTTTTT; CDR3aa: CASSPSSVDTGELFF
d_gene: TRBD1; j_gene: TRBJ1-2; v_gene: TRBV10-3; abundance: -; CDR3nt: TGTGCCATCAGTTCCCTAAAGACAGGGGGCTTCTATGGCTACACCTTC; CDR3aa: CAISSLKTGGFYGYTF
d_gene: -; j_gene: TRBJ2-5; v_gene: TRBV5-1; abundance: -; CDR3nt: TGCGCCAGCGGCTTAGGGCGAGAGACCCAGTACTTC; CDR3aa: CASGLGRETQYF
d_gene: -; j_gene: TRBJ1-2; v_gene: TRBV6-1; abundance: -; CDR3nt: TGTGCCAGCAGCGACTTCCCCCCTAACTATGGCTACACCTTC; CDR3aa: CASSDFPPNYGYTF
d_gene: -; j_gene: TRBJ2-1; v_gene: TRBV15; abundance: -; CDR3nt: TGTGCCACCAGCCGGGAAACACCTCGAAATGAGCAGTTCTTC; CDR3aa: CATSRETPRNEQFF
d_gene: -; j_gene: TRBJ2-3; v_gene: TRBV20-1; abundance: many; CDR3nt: TGCAGTGCCGAAAAAAGCACAGATACGCAGTATTTT; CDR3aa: CSAEKSTDTQYF
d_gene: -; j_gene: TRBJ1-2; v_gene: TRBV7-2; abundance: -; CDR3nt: TGTGCCAGCAGCCCTAATACGAATGGCTACACCTTC; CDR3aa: CASSPNTNGYTF
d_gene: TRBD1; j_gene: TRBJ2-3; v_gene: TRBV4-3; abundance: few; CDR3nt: TGCGCCAGCAGCCAAGCGAGCGGACAGGGTGATACGCAGTATTTT; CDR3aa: CASSQASGQGDTQYF
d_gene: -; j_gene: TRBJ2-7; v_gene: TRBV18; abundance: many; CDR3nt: TGTGCCAGCTCACCAAATCCCCTAGCCTACGAGCAGTACTTC; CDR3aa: CASSPNPLAYEQYF
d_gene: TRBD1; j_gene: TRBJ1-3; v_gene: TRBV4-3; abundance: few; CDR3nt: TGCGCCAGCAGCCAAGAAATTAGAGCGGACAGGGTTGGAAACACCATATATTTT; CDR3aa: CASSQEIRADRVGNTIYF
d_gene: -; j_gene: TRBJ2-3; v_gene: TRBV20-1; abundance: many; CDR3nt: TGCAGTGCTAGCTCGTTGGGGGATACGCAGTATTTT; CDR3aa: CSASSLGDTQYF
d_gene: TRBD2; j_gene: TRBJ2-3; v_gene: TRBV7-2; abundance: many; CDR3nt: TGTGCCAGCAGCCGGACTAGATCCACAGATACGCAGTATTTT; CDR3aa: CASSRTRSTDTQYF
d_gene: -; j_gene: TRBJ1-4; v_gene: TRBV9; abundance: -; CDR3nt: TGTGCCAGCAGCCAGGGACTGGCGAATGAAAAACTGTTTTTT; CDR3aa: CASSQGLANEKLFF
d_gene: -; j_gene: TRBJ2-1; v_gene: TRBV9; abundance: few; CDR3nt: TGTGCCAGCAGCGTAGATGGGGGATACGGCTACAATGAGCAGTTCTTC; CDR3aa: CASSVDGGYGYNEQFF
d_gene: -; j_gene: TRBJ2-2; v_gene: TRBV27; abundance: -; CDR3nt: TGTGCCAGCAGCCGTCTCAGCGGGGAGCTGTTTTTT; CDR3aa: CASSRLSGELFF
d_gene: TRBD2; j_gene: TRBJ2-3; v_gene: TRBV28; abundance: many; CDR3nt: TGTGCCAGCAGTTTGGGTAGGACTAGCGGGAGGGCCGAGGATACGCAGTATTTT; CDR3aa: CASSLGRTSGRAEDTQYF
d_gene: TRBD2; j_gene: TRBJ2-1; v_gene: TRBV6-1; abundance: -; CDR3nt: TGTGCCAGCAGAGGACTAGCGGGAGGGGAATACTCCTACAATGAGCAGTTCTTC; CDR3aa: CASRGLAGGEYSYNEQFF
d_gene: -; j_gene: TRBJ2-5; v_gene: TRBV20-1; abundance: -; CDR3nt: TGCAGTGCCCAGGTATCAGAGACCCAGTACTTC; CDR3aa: CSAQVSETQYF
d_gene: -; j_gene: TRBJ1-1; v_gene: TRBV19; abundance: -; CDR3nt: TGTGCCAGTAGTATAGACCTCAGGAACACTGAAGCTTTCTTT; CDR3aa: CASSIDLRNTEAFF
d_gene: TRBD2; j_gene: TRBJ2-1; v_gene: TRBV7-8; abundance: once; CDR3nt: TGTGCCAGCAGCGTATGGGAGGGCAATGAGCAGTTCTTC; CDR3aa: CASSVWEGNEQFF
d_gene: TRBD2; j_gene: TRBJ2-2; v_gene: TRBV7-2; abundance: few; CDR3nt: TGTGCCAGCACCCCCGTCGGGGGGAGGTCCGTCGGGGAGCTGTTTTTT; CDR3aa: CASTPVGGRSVGELFF
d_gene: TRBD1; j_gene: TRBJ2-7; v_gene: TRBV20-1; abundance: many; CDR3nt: TGCAGTGCCGTCCCGCGGACAGGAGCCTACGAGCAGTACTTC; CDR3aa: CSAVPRTGAYEQYF
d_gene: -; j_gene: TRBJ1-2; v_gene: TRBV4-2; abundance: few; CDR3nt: TGTGCCAGCGCGTTTTTATCTCGCGAGGGTGGCTACACCTTC; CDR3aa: CASAFLSREGGYTF
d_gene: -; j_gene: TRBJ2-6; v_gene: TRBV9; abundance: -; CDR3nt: TGTGCCAGCAGCGTAGATGGGGCAAGCTCTGGGGCCAACGTCCTGACTTTC; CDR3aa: CASSVDGASSGANVLTF
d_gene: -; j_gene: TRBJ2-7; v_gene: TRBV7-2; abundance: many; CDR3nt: TGTGCCAGCAATTCCGGTCTCTACGAGCAGTACTTC; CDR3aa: CASNSGLYEQYF
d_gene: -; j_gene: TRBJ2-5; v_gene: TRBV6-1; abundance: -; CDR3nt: TGTGCCAGCAGTCGTCCGGGAGAGACCCAGTACTTC; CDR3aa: CASSRPGETQYF
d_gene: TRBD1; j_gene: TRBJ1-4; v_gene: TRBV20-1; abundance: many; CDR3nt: TGCAGTGCTAGAGATACAGGGGGAAATGAAAAACTGTTTTTT; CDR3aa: CSARDTGGNEKLFF
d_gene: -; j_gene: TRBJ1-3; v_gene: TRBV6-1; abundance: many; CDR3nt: TGTGCCAGCAGTGAACTCGGGAACTCTGGAAACACCATATATTTT; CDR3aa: CASSELGNSGNTIYF
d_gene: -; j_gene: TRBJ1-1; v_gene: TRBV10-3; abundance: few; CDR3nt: TGTGCCACAAGGGAATGGGCCACTGAAGCTTTCTTT; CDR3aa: CATREWATEAFF
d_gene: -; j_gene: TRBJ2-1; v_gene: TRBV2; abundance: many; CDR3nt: TGTGCCAGCAAGAAGGGACCCACCCCCAATGAGCAGTTCTTC; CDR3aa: CASKKGPTPNEQFF
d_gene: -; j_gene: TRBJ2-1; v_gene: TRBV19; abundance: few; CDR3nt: TGTGCCAGTAGTCCCCTTGAAACGTACAATGAGCAGTTCTTC; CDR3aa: CASSPLETYNEQFF
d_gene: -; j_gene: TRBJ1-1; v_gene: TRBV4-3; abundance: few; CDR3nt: TGCGCCAGCAGCCAAGATAAGGGGATATACACTGAAGCTTTCTTT; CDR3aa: CASSQDKGIYTEAFF
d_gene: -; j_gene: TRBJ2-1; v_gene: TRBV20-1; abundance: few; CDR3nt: TGCAGTGCTCGAAGAGGGCGGTTAAATGAGCAGTTCTTC; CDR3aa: CSARRGRLNEQFF
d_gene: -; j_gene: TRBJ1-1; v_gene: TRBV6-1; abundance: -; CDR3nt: TGTGCCAGCATACAGGGTCTCTGGGGGAACACTGAAGCTTTCTTT; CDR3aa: CASIQGLWGNTEAFF
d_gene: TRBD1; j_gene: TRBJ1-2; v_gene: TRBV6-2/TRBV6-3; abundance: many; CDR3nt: TGTGCCAGCAGCCTACCCCCGGGACAGTCCTATGGCTACACCTTC; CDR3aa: CASSLPPGQSYGYTF
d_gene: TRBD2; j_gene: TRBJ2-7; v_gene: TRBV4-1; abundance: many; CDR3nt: TGCGCCAGCAGCCAAGCTCCGGTAACAGCTGGGGGACTAGCCTACGAGCAGTACTTC; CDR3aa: CASSQAPVTAGGLAYEQYF
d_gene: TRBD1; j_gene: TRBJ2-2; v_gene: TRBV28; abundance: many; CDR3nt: TGTGCCAGCAGCACGGGACAGGGGGCGGGCGGGGAGCTGTTTTTT; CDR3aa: CASSTGQGAGGELFF